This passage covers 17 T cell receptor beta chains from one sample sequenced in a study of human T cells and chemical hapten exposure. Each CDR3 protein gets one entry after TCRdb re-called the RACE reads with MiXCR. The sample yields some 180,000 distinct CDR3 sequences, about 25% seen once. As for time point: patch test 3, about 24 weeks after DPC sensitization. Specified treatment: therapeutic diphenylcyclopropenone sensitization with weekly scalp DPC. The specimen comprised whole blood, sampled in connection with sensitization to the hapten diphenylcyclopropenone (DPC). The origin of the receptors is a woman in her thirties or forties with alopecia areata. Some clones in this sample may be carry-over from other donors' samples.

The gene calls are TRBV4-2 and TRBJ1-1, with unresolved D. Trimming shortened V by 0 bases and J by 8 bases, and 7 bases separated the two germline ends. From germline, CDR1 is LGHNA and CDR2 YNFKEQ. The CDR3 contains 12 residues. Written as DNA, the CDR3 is TGTGCCAGCAGCCAAGATAGTACCGAAGCTTTCTTT. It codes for CASSQDSTEAFF.

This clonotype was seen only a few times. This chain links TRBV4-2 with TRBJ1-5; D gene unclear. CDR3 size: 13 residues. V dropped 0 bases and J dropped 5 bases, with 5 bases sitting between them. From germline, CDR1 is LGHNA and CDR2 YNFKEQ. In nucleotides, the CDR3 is TGTGCCAGCAGCCAAGAGGAGGATCAGCCCCAGCATTTT. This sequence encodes CASSQEEDQPQHF.

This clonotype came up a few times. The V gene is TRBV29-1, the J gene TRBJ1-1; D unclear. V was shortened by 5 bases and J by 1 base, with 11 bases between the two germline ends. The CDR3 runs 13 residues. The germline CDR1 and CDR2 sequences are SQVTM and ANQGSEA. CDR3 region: CSVILGANTEAFF. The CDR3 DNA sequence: TGCAGCGTTATTCTGGGTGCGAACACTGAAGCTTTCTTT.

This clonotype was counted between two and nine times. As DNA, the CDR3 is TGTGCCAGCAGTTACCAGTTCGACAGGCCCAGGGACGAGCAGTACTTC. Protein sequence: CASSYQFDRPRDEQYF. The chain carries TRBV6-2 or TRBV6-3 and TRBJ2-7; maybe TRBD1 (6 bases). The length of the CDR3 is 16 residues. The germline gives CDR1 MNHEY, CDR2 SVGEGT. Trimming removed 2 bases at V and 5 bases at J, with 19 bases between.

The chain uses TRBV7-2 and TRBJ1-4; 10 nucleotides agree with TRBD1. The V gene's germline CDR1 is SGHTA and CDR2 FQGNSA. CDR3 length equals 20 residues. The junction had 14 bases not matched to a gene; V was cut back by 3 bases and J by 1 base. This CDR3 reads CASSFSPGTGALLTNEKLFF. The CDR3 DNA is TGTGCCAGCAGCTTCAGTCCCGGGACAGGGGCCCTCCTAACTAATGAAAAACTGTTTTTT.

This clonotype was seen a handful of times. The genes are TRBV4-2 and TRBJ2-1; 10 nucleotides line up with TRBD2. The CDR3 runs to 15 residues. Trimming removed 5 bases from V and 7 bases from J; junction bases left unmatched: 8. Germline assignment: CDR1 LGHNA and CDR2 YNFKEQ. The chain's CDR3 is CASSNPLAGENEQFF. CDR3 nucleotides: TGTGCCAGCAGCAACCCTCTAGCGGGAGAGAATGAGCAGTTCTTC.

The CDR3 sequence: CATSNRDRGYGYTF. The CDR3 bases are TGTGCCACCAGCAACCGGGACAGGGGTTACGGCTACACCTTC. The chain couples TRBV15 to TRBJ1-2; 10 nucleotides align to TRBD1. V lost 4 bases to trimming and J lost 8 bases; unmatched junction nucleotides: 7. Germline V CDR1 and CDR2: LNHNV, YYDKDF (reference sequence). There are 14 residues in the CDR3. Full variable domain (outside the CDR3, taken from reference TRBV15 and TRBJ1-2): DAMVIQNPRYQVTQFGKPVTLSCSQTLNHNVMYWYQQKSSQAPKLLFHYYDKDFNNEADTPDNFQSRRPNTSFCFLDIRSPGLGDTAMYLCATSNRDRGYGYTFGSGTRLTVV.

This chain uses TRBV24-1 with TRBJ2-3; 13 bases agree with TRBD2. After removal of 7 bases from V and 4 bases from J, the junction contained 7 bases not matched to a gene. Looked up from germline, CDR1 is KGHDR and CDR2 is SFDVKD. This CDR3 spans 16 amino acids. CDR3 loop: CATSPTSGRVADTQYF. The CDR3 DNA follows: TGTGCCACCAGCCCTACTAGCGGGAGGGTGGCAGATACGCAGTATTTT.

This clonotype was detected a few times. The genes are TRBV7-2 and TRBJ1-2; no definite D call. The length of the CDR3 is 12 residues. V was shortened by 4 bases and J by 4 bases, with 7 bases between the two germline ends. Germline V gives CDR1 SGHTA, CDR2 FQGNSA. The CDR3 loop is CASSSLGYGYTF. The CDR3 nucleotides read TGTGCCAGCAGCTCCCTGGGCTATGGCTACACCTTC.

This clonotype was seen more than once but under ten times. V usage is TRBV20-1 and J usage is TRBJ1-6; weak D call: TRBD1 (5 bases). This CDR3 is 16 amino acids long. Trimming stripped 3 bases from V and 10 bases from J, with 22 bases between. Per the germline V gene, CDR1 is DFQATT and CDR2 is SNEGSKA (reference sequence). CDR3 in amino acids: CSARPAGSVSYSPLHF. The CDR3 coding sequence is TGCAGTGCTAGGCCGGCAGGGAGTGTCTCATACTCACCCCTCCACTTT.

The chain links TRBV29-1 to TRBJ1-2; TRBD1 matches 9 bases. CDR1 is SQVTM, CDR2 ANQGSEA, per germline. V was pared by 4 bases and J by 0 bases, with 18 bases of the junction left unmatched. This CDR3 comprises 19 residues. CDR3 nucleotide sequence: TGCAGCGTTGCTCTTGGAATTCCGGGACAGGGTCCAGCTAACTATGGCTACACCTTC. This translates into CSVALGIPGQGPANYGYTF.

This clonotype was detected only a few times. As DNA, the CDR3 is TGTGCCAGCAAAACTTCGAGACAGGGCTACGAGCAGTACTTC. This sequence encodes CASKTSRQGYEQYF. V gene TRBV2 combines with J gene TRBJ2-7; 7 bases map to TRBD1. Germline CDR1 reads SNHLY; CDR2 reads FYNNEI. This CDR3 has 14 amino acids. V dropped 7 bases and J dropped 3; count of bases not matched to a gene: 9.

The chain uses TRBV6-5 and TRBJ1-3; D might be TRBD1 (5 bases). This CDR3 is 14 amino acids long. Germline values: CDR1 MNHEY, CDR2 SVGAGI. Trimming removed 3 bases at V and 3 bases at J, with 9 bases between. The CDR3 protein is CASSYKGLGNTIYF. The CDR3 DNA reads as TGTGCCAGCAGTTATAAGGGGCTTGGAAACACCATATATTTT.

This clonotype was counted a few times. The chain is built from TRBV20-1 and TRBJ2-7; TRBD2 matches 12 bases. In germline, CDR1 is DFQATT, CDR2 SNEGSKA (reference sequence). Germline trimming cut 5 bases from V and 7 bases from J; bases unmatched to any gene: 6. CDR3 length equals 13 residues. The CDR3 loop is CSAWPSGRGEQYF. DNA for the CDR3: TGCAGTGCTTGGCCTAGCGGGAGGGGGGAGCAGTACTTC.

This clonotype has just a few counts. In DNA, the CDR3 is TGTGCCATCCGGAGCCGGCAGGGGGCAGACTCTGGGGCCAACGTCCTGACTTTC. Amino acids: CAIRSRQGADSGANVLTF. The chain couples TRBV10-3 to TRBJ2-6; the match to TRBD1 covers 8 bases. V lost 8 bases, J lost 0 bases, and 12 bases stayed unmatched. CDR3 length equals 18 residues. Germline CDR1 ENHRY, CDR2 SYGVKD.

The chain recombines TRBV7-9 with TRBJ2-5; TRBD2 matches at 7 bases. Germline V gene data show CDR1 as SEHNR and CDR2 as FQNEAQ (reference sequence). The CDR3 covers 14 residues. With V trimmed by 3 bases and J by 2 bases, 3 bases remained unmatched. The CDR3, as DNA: TGTGCCAGCAGCTTGGGGAGGGAACAAGAGACCCAGTACTTC. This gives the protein CASSLGREQETQYF.

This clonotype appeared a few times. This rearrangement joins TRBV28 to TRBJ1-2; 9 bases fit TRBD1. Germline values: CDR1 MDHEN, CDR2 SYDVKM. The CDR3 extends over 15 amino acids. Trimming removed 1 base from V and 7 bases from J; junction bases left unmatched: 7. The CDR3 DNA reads TGTGCCAGCAGTTTATCCTCCACAGGGGGCGGTGGCTACACCTTC. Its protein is CASSLSSTGGGGYTF.